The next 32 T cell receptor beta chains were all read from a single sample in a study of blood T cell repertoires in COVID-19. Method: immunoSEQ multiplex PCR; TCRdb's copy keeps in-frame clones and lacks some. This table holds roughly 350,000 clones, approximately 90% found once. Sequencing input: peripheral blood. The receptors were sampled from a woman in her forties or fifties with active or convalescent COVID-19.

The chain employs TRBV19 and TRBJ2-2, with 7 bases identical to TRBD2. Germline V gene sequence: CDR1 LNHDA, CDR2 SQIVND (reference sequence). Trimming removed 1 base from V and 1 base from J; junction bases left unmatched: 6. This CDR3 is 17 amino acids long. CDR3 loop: CASSIGGGGRNTGELFF. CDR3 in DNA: TGTGCCAGTAGTATAGGAGGAGGCGGGAGGAACACCGGGGAGCTGTTTTTT.

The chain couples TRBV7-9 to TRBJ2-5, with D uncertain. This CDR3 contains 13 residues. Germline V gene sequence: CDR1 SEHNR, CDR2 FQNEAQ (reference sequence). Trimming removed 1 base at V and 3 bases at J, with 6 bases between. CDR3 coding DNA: TGTGCCAGCAGCTTAGGGGCAAAAGAGACCCAGTACTTC. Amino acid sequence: CASSLGAKETQYF.

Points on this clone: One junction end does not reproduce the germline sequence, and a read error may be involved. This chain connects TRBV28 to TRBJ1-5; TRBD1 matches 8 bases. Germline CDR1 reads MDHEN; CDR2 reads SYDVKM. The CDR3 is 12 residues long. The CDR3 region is CASSPPGQVWRF. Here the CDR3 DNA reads TGTGCCAGCAGTCCCCCGGGACAGGTTTGGCGTTTT.

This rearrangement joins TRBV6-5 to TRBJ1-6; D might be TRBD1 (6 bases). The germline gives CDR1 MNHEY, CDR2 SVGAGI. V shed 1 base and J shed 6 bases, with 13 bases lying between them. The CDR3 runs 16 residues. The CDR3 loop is CASSYYLTGSNSPLHF. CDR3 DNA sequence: TGTGCCAGCAGTTACTACTTGACAGGTTCTAATTCACCCCTCCACTTT.

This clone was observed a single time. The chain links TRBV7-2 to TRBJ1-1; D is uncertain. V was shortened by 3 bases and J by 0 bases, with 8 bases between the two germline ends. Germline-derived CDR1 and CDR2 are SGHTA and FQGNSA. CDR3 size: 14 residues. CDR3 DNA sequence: TGTGCCAGCAGCTTCCGGGATATGAACACTGAAGCTTTCTTT. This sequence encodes CASSFRDMNTEAFF.

The chain's CDR3 is CASSLNQRELTFF. The DNA for the CDR3 is TGTGCCAGCAGCTTAAATCAACGGGAGCTGACGTTCTTC. The chain joins TRBV11-3 to TRBJ2-1; a possible D gene is TRBD2 (6 bases). Trimming took 2 bases from V and 15 from J, leaving 17 bases between them. Germline lookup yields CDR1 SGHNT and CDR2 YENEEA. The CDR3 sequence is 13 residues long.

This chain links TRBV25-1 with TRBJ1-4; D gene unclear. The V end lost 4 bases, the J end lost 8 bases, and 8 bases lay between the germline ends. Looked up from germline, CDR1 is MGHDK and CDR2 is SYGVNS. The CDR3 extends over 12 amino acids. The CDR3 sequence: CASSAHIEKLFF. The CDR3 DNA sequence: TGTGCCAGCAGTGCCCACATCGAAAAACTGTTTTTT.

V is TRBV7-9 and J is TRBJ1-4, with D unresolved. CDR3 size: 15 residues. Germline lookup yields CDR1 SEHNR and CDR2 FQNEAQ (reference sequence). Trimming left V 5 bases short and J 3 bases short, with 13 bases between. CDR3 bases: TGTGCCAGCAGCCCTCTTTTAGGAGCTAATGAAAAACTGTTTTTT. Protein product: CASSPLLGANEKLFF.

The CDR3 bases are TGTGCCAGCAGTCACGGGAGCCCCGAGCAGTACTTC. This codes for CASSHGSPEQYF. The J gene is TRBJ2-7, the V gene TRBV6-2 or TRBV6-3, with a weak D call TRBD2 (6 bases). This CDR3 has 12 residues. Trimming shortened V by 5 bases and J by 6 bases, and 11 bases separated the two germline ends. The germline V gene has CDR1 MNHEY and CDR2 SVGEGT.

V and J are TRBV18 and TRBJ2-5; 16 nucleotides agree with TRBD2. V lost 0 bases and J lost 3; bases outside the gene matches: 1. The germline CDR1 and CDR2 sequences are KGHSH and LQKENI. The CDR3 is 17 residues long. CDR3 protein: CASSPPGLAGGKETQYF. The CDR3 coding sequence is TGTGCCAGCTCACCACCGGGACTAGCGGGAGGGAAAGAGACCCAGTACTTC.

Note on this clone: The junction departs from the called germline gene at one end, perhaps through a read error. The CDR3 loop reads CASSSYSDSSQPQHF. The CDR3 DNA sequence: TGTGCCAGCAGCTCGTACTCGGACAGCAGTCAGCCCCAGCATTTT. V gene TRBV7-2 combines with J gene TRBJ1-5; D might be TRBD1 (6 bases). Germline-derived CDR1 and CDR2 are SGHTA and FQGNSA. CDR3 length equals 15 residues.

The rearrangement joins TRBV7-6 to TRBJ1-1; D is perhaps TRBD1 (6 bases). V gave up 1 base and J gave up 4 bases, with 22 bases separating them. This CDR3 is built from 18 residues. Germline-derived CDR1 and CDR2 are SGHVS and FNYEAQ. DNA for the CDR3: TGTGCCAGCAGCTTAGAGGCAGCAGGGGATTTTAGAAGCACTGAAGCTTTCTTT. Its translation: CASSLEAAGDFRSTEAFF.

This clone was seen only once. The DNA of the CDR3 is TGTGCCTGTGGGACAGGGAGTTATAATTCACCCCTCCACTTT. Translation: CACGTGSYNSPLHF. The chain combines TRBV30 with TRBJ1-6, with TRBD1 matching 9 bases. The CDR3 has 14 amino acids. V lost 6 bases, J lost 4 bases, and 4 bases stayed unmatched. From germline, CDR1 is GTSNPN and CDR2 SVGIG (reference sequence).

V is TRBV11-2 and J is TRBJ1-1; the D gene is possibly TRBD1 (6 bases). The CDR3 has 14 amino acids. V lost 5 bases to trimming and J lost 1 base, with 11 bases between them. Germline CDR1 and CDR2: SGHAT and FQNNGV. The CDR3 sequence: CASSIQGGNTEAFF. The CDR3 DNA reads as TGTGCCAGCAGCATACAGGGTGGGAACACTGAAGCTTTCTTT.

The CDR3, as DNA: TGTGCCAGCTCACCTCTGGAGGGAAATTCACCCCTCCACTTT. This sequence encodes CASSPLEGNSPLHF. The rearrangement links TRBV18 to TRBJ1-6; no definite D call. This CDR3 comprises 14 residues. Trimming took off 3 bases at V and 7 bases at J, with 10 bases between the two ends. From germline, CDR1 is KGHSH and CDR2 LQKENI.

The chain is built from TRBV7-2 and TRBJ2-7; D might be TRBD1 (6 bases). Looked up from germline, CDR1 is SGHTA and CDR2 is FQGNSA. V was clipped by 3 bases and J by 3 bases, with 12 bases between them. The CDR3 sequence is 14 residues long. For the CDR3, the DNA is TGTGCCAGCAGCTTGACAGGACCAGACTACGAGCAGTACTTC. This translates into CASSLTGPDYEQYF.

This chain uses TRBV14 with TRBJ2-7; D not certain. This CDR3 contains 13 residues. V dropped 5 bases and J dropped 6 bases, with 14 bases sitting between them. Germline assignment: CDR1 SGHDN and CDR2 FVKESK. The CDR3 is CASSRFRGGEQYF. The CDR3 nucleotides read TGTGCCAGCAGCAGATTTCGAGGCGGCGAGCAGTACTTC. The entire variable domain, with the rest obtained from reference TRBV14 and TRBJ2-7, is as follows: EAGVTQFPSHSVIEKGQTVTLRCDPISGHDNLYWYRRVMGKEIKFLLHFVKESKQDESGMPNNRFLAERTGGTYSTLKVQPAELEDSGVYFCASSRFRGGEQYFGPGTRLTVT.

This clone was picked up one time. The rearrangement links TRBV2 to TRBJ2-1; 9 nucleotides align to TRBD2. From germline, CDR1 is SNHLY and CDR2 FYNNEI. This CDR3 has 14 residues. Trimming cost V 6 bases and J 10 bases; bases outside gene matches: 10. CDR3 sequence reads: CASSPVTSGPEQFF. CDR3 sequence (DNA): TGTGCCAGCAGCCCCGTGACTAGCGGACCGGAGCAGTTCTTC.

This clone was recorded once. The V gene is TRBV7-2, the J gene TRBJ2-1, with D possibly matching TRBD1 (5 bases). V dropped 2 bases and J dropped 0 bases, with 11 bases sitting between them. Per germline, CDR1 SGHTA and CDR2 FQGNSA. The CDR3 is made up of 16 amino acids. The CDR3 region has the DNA TGTGCCAGCAGCTTATGGGGCAGCAGCTCCTACAATGAGCAGTTCTTC. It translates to CASSLWGSSSYNEQFF.

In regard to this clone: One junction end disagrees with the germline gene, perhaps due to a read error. The CDR3 DNA sequence: TGTGCCAGCAGCTTAGAAGAGGCTAGAATTGCCTTC. Translating it yields CASSLEEARIAF. V gene TRBV7-8 combines with J gene TRBJ1-2; no reliable D call. The CDR3 runs 12 residues. The V gene's germline CDR1 is SGHVS and CDR2 FQNEAQ.

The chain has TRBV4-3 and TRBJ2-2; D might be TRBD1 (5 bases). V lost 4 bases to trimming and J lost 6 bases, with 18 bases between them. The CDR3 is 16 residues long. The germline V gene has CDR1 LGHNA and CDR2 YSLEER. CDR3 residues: CASSPAAPGIAGELFF. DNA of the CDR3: TGCGCCAGCAGCCCCGCCGCCCCAGGGATCGCCGGGGAGCTGTTTTTT.

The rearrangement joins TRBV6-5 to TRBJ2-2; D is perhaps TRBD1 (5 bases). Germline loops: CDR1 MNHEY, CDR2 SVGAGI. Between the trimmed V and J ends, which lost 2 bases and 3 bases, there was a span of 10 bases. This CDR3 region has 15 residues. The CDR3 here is CASSYDRRYTGELFF. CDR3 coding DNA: TGTGCCAGCAGTTACGACAGAAGGTACACCGGGGAGCTGTTTTTT.

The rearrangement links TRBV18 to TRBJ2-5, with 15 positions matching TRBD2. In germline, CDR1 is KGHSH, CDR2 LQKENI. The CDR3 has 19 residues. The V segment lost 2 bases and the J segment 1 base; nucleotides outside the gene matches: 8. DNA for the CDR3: TGTGCCAGCTCACCAATATCGGGACTAGCGGGGGGATCCCAAGAGACCCAGTACTTC. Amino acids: CASSPISGLAGGSQETQYF. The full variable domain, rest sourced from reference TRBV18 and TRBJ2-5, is NAGVMQNPRHLVRRRGQEARLRCSPMKGHSHVYWYRQLPEEGLKFMVYLQKENIIDESGMPKERFSAEFPKEGPSILRIQQVVRGDSAAYFCASSPISGLAGGSQETQYFGPGTRLLVL.

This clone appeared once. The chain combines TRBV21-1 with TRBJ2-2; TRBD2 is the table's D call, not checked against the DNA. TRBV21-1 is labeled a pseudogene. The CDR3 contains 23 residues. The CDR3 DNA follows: TGTGCCAGCAGCAAAGGAGGCTCGGGGAACGGACTAGCGGAAAAAACGAACACCGGGGAGCTGTTTTTT. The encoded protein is CASSKGGSGNGLAEKTNTGELFF.

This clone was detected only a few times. CDR3 bases: TGTGCCTGGAGTGAGCGCCTCGAAGCTTTCTTT. Translated, it gives CAWSERLEAFF. The rearrangement uses TRBV30 and TRBJ1-1, with D hard to call. V lost 1 base, J lost 8 bases, and 8 bases lay in between. There are 11 residues in the CDR3. Germline lookup yields CDR1 GTSNPN and CDR2 SVGIG (reference sequence). The variable domain in full, with the rest retrieved from reference TRBV30 and TRBJ1-1, is SQTIHQWPATLVQPVGSPLSLECTVEGTSNPNLYWYRQAAGRGLQLLFYSVGIGQISSEVPQNLSASRPQDRQFILSSKKLLLSDSGFYLCAWSERLEAFFGQGTRLTVV.

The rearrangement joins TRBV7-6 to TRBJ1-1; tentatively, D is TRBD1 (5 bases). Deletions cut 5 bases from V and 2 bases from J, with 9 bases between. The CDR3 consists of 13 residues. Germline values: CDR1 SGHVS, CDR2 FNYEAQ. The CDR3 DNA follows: TGTGCCAGCAGCCTGGACACAAACACTGAAGCTTTCTTT. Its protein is CASSLDTNTEAFF.

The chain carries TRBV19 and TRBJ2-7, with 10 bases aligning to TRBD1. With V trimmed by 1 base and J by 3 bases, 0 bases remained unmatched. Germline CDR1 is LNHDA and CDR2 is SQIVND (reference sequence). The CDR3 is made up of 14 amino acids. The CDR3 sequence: CASSIGTGGYEQYF. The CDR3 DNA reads TGTGCCAGTAGTATAGGGACAGGGGGCTACGAGCAGTACTTC.

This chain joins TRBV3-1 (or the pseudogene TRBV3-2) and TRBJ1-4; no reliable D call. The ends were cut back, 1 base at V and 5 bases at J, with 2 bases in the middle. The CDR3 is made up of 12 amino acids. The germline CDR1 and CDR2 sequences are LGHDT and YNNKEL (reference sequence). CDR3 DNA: TGTGCCAGCAGCCAAGCGAATGAAAAACTGTTTTTT. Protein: CASSQANEKLFF.

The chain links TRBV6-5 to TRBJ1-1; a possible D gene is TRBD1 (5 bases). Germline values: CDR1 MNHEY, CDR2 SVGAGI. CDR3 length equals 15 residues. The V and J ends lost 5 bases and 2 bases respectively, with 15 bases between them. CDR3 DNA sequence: TGTGCCAGCAGTCTACACCGACAGTTCAACACTGAAGCTTTCTTT. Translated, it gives CASSLHRQFNTEAFF.

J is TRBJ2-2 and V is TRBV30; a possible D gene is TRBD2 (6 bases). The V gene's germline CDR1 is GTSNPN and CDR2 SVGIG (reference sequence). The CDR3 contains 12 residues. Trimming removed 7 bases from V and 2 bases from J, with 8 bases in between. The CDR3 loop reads CAFGLNTGELFF. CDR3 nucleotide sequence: TGTGCCTTCGGACTAAACACCGGGGAGCTGTTTTTT. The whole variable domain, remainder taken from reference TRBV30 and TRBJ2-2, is SQTIHQWPATLVQPVGSPLSLECTVEGTSNPNLYWYRQAAGRGLQLLFYSVGIGQISSEVPQNLSASRPQDRQFILSSKKLLLSDSGFYLCAFGLNTGELFFGEGSRLTVL.

CDR3 sequence reads: CASSLTIPGQGAGSPLHF. The CDR3 nucleotides are TGCGCCAGCAGCTTGACCATACCGGGACAGGGGGCAGGTTCACCCCTCCACTTT. This rearrangement joins TRBV5-1 to TRBJ1-6; 12 bases fit TRBD1. This CDR3 contains 18 residues. Trimming took 1 base from V and 9 from J; bases not matched to a gene: 11. Per germline, CDR1 SGHRS and CDR2 YFSETQ.

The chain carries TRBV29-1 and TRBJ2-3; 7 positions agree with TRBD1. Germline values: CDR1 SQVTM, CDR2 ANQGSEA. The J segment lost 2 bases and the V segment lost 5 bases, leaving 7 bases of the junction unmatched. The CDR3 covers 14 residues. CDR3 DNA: TGCAGCGTTCCCCGGACAGGACACACAGATACGCAGTATTTT. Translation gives CSVPRTGHTDTQYF.